Below, one T cell receptor beta chain is given with its context. The data stem from a study of T cell changes during pregnancy in multiple sclerosis. Germline V gene sequence: CDR1 SGHDT, CDR2 YYEEEE. The CDR3 sequence is 15 residues long. V lost 5 bases, J lost 5 bases, and 16 bases lay in between. Profiled with immunoSEQ multiplex PCR; TCRdb holds only in-frame clones, not every one. The sample consists of about 93,000 clones, almost 95% of them appearing once. The TCR was taken from a female donor with multiple sclerosis, enrolled in a pregnancy study. The sample consisted of peripheral blood, taken after pregnancy. This chain connects TRBV5-6 to TRBJ1-4, with D maybe TRBD1 (6 bases). The chain's CDR3 is CASREQGRGNEKLFF. The CDR3 bases are TGTGCCAGCAGGGAACAGGGTAGGGGGAATGAAAAACTGTTTTTT.